Reported below is one T cell receptor beta chain. It may be a read error: a sequence one base away is much more abundant. These data belong to a study of T cell repertoires in cytomegalovirus infection. The germline gives CDR1 SGHVT, CDR2 SQSDAQ. Trimming removed 6 bases from V and 2 bases from J; junction bases left unmatched: 13. The CDR3 consists of 16 residues. TCRdb processed the reads anew with MiXCR; each CDR3 protein has one entry. Of 600,000 to 800,000 distinct CDR3 sequences detected, 24% appear once; the ten largest clones hold less than 9.5%. Sequenced: CD8+ T cells from PBMCs. The clonotype comes from a human donor in good health (CMV status not recorded). Some clones in this sample may be carry-over from other donors' samples. The rearrangement uses TRBV7-4 and TRBJ2-7, with TRBD1 identical over 7 bases. The CDR3, as DNA: TGTGCCAGCAGACCCCGGGACAGATACGGAACCTACGAGCAGTACTTC. Protein product: CASRPRDRYGTYEQYF. Drawing the rest from reference TRBV7-4 and TRBJ2-7, the complete variable domain is GAGVSQSPRYKVAKRGRDVALRCDSISGHVTLYWYRQTLGQGSEVLTYSQSDAQRDKSGRPSGRFSAERPERSVSTLKIQRTEQGDSAVYLCASRPRDRYGTYEQYFGPGTRLTVT.